This T cell receptor beta chain was identified during a study of blood T cell repertoires in COVID-19. About the research overall: Collection of acute and convalescent COVID-19 samples took place in the United States, Italy and Spain. PBMCs, B-cell-depleted T cells, or T cells were the source of the cDNA or gDNA that made up the material.

With 6 bases clipped from V and 5 bases from J, the junction kept 6 bases outside the gene matches. The CDR3 sequence is 13 residues long. From germline, CDR1 is MNHEY and CDR2 SMNVEV (reference sequence). Per the study methods: Amplifying reference gene primers gave estimates of nucleated cell counts. Data came from immunoSEQ multiplex PCR; TCRdb stores just in-frame clones and leaves some out. From that table come the V and J calls and clone size; the DNA was used to work out D and trimming. The profile covers about 140,000 clones, with around 80% appearing a single time and about 5% taken by the ten largest.

The origin of this receptor is a woman in her forties or fifties with acute or convalescent COVID-19. Material for sequencing was peripheral blood. The rearrangement joins TRBV27 to TRBJ1-1, with 7 positions matching TRBD1. CDR3 amino acids: CASRRQGETEAFF. Written as DNA, the CDR3 is TGTGCCAGCAGGCGACAGGGTGAAACTGAAGCTTTCTTT.